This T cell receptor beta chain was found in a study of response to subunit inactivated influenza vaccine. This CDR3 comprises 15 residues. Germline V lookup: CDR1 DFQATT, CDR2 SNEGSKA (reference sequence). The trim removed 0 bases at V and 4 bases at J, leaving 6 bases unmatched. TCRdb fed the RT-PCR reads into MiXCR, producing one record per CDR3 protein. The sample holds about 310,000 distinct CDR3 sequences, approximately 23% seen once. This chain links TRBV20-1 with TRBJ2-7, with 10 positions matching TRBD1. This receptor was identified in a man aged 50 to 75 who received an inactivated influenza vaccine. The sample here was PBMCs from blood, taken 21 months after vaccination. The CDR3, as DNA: TGCAGTGCTAGAGATCACGGGACAGGGGAGTACGAGCAGTACTTC. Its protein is CSARDHGTGEYEQYF.